The clone carrying this T cell receptor (beta chain) was seen only a few times. This CDR3 has 16 residues. J lost 2 bases, V lost 2 bases, and 4 bases had no gene match. Looked up from germline, CDR1 is SGHVS and CDR2 is FQNEAQ. MiXCR was run by TCRdb on the 5' RACE reads, yielding one entry per CDR3 protein. The sample consists of 75,000 to 100,000 distinct CDR3 sequences, 15% of them appearing once. These data come from a study of early T cells in non-severe SARS-CoV-2 infection. The TCR sequence derives from an adult who was a healthcare worker with PCR-confirmed SARS-CoV-2 infection or an uninfected control (not recorded which). Sequencing was done on a sample of whole blood. V gene TRBV7-8 combines with J gene TRBJ2-1; 9 bases agree with TRBD2. DNA for the CDR3: TGTGCCAGCAGCTTATTCCTAGCGGGGCCCTACAATGAGCAGTTCTTC. It codes for CASSLFLAGPYNEQFF.